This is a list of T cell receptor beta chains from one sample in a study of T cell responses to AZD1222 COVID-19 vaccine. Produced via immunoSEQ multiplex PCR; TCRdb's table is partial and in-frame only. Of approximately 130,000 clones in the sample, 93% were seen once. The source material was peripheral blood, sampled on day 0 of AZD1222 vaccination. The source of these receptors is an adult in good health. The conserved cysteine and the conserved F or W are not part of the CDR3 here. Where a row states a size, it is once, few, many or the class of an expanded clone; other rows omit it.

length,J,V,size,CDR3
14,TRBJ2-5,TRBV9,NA,ASSVDPTRSGETQY
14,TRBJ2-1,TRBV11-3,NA,ASSRKTGTFYNEQF
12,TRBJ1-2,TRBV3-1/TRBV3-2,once,ASSRGDRSRGYT
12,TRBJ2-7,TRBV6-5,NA,ASSRGTGVYEQY
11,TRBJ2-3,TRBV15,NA,ATSRAPTDTQY
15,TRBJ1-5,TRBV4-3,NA,ASSQGTGAYSNQPQH
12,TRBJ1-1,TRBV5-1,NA,ASSLGGVRTEAF
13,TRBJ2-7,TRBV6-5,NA,ASSYSRLAGSDWY
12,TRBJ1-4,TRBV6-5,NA,ASSTGTGREKLF
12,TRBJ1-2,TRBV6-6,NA,ASSYDRTGVGYT
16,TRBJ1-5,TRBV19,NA,ASHHSLSRGRSNQPQH
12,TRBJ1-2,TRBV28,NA,ASSSLDRYYGYT
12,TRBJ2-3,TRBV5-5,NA,ASSLGVGQDTQY
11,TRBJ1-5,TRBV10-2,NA,ASSELFDQPQH
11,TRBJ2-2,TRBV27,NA,ASSFPNTGELF
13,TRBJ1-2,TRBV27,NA,ASSVGTGKDYGYT
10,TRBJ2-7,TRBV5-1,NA,ASSLDWGEQY